These 3 T cell receptor beta chains originate from one sample sequenced in a study of vaccination and CD4 T cells after COVID-19. Their antigens are not known. The Oncomine TCR Beta short-read assay generated sequence data from the DNA of cultured CD4+ T cells. TCRdb itself ran the PCR reads through MiXCR, one entry per CDR3 protein. The repertoire holds roughly 24,000 distinct CDR3 sequences, with 40% to 45% as singletons. Regarding treatment: approximately 9-day PBMC culture with coronavirus spike peptide pools or control peptides (ViraFEST assay). The sequencing input was CD4+ T cells from blood, cultured in vitro. The origin of the receptors is a human donor who had recovered from COVID-19.

This clonotype showed up just a few times. V gene TRBV20-1 combines with J gene TRBJ1-6; the match to TRBD1 covers 10 bases. The CDR3 is 15 residues long. Per the germline V gene, CDR1 is DFQATT and CDR2 is SNEGSKA (reference sequence). After removal of 2 bases from V and 8 bases from J, the junction contained 6 bases not matched to a gene. CDR3 in amino acids: CSARPTGGAHSPLHF. The CDR3 nucleotides are TGCAGTGCTAGACCGACAGGGGGCGCGCATTCACCCCTCCACTTT.

J is TRBJ1-1 and V is TRBV4-3; no firm D call. The V gene lost 0 bases and the J gene lost 6 bases, with 26 bases spanning the gap. The V gene's germline CDR1 is LGHNA and CDR2 YSLEER. The CDR3 consists of 19 residues. The CDR3 here is CASSQEVVKDGRSQPEAFF. In DNA, the CDR3 is TGCGCCAGCAGCCAAGAAGTTGTAAAGGACGGACGTTCCCAGCCTGAAGCTTTCTTT.

This clonotype was detected only a few times. This chain joins TRBV27 and TRBJ1-1, with a possible D match to TRBD1 (5 bases). Germline assignment: CDR1 MNHEY and CDR2 SMNVEV (reference sequence). V lost 3 bases and J 8 bases, leaving 22 bases between the germline ends. The CDR3 contains 16 residues. CDR3 residues: CASSLWSGQGRLEAFF. As DNA, the CDR3 is TGTGCCAGCAGTTTGTGGAGTGGGCAGGGACGCCTAGAAGCTTTCTTT.